The source of this T cell receptor beta chain is a study of T cell repertoires in cytomegalovirus infection. Each CDR3 protein is one row after TCRdb ran MiXCR on the reads. The data show fewer than 250,000 distinct CDR3 sequences, with about 12% seen just once and under 2% held by the top ten. Of note for this clonotype: A much larger clone lies a single base off, so this may be a read error.

CDR1 and CDR2 (germline): MNHEY, SVGEGT. This CDR3 contains 12 residues. The TCR was taken from a human donor in good health (CMV status not recorded). Some clones in this sample may be carry-over from other donors' samples. Sequenced material: PBMCs. V usage is TRBV6-2 or TRBV6-3 and J usage is TRBJ1-4; tentative D call: TRBD1 (5 bases). This chain's CDR3 is CASSGTIENLFF. The CDR3 DNA sequence: TGTGCCAGCAGCGGGACCATAGAAAACCTGTTTTTT.